Each of the 8 T cell receptor beta chains below was sequenced from the same sample in a study of blood T cell repertoires in COVID-19. Profiled with immunoSEQ multiplex PCR; TCRdb holds only in-frame clones, not every one. Here the sample spans 150,000 or so clones, 80% to 90% being singletons. Input material: peripheral blood. Receptors originate from a woman between 45 and 65 years old with COVID-19, enrolled during active disease.

The genes are TRBV7-7 and TRBJ2-2, with TRBD1 identical over 10 bases. The V segment lost 5 bases and the J segment 5 bases; nucleotides outside the gene matches: 5. The CDR3 length is 15 residues. In germline, CDR1 is SSHAT, CDR2 FNYEAQ (reference sequence). In DNA form, the CDR3 reads TGTGCCAGCAGCACTCGGACAGGGGGGACCGGGGAGCTGTTTTTT. Translating it yields CASSTRTGGTGELFF.

The CDR3 protein is CASSLVQVQETQYF. The CDR3 nucleotides read TGTGCCAGCAGCTTAGTTCAGGTTCAAGAGACCCAGTACTTC. This rearrangement joins TRBV7-2 to TRBJ2-5; D is unresolved. CDR3 length equals 14 residues. The germline V gene encodes CDR1 SGHTA and CDR2 FQGNSA. V gave up 1 base and J gave up 2 bases, with 8 bases separating them.

CDR3 DNA sequence: TGCGCCAGCAGCAAAGGACTAGCGGACCAAGAGACCCAGTACTTC. It translates to CASSKGLADQETQYF. The genes are TRBV5-1 and TRBJ2-5; 10 nucleotides agree with TRBD2. V lost 4 bases, J lost 0 bases, and 3 bases stayed unmatched. This CDR3 contains 15 residues. Germline V gene lookup returns CDR1 SGHRS and CDR2 YFSETQ.

The chain links TRBV28 to TRBJ1-2; unclear D gene. The germline V gene encodes CDR1 MDHEN and CDR2 SYDVKM. The ends were cut back, 5 bases at V and 5 bases at J, with 6 bases in the middle. The CDR3 has 11 residues. The CDR3 loop is CASSPGYGYTF. CDR3 nucleotides: TGTGCCAGCAGTCCGGGGTATGGCTACACCTTC.

The chain uses TRBV7-3 and TRBJ2-3; 12 positions match TRBD2. This CDR3 is built from 15 residues. V lost 5 bases to trimming and J lost 4 bases; unmatched junction nucleotides: 4. Germline CDR1 SGHTA, CDR2 FQGTGA. The chain's CDR3 is CASSPLAGGPDTQYF. The CDR3 DNA sequence: TGTGCCAGCAGCCCACTAGCGGGGGGTCCAGATACGCAGTATTTT. The full variable domain, with the rest looked up from reference TRBV7-3 and TRBJ2-3, is GAGVSQTPSNKVTEKGKYVELRCDPISGHTALYWYRQSLGQGPEFLIYFQGTGAADDSGLPNDRFFAVRPEGSVSTLKIQRTERGDSAVYLCASSPLAGGPDTQYFGPGTRLTVL.

This chain connects TRBV6-5 to TRBJ1-2, with a tentative D call TRBD1 (6 bases). This CDR3 contains 15 residues. Trimming pared 6 bases from V and 2 bases from J, leaving 16 bases between. CDR1 is MNHEY and CDR2 is SVGAGI in the germline V gene. The CDR3 bases are TGTGCCAGCAGAGGTCCCTTTCAGGGGAACTATGGCTACACCTTC. Translation gives CASRGPFQGNYGYTF.

This clone occurred a few times. This sequence joins TRBV3-1 (or the pseudogene TRBV3-2) and TRBJ2-1; possibly TRBD2 for D (6 bases). The CDR3 runs 18 residues. The V end was cut by 0 bases, the J end by 0 bases, with 15 bases between. Germline V gives CDR1 LGHDT, CDR2 YNNKEL (reference sequence). The DNA of the CDR3 is TGTGCCAGCAGCCAAGATAAACTAGCATCAAGCTCCTACAATGAGCAGTTCTTC. The encoded protein is CASSQDKLASSSYNEQFF.

The gene calls are TRBV5-1 and TRBJ2-3, with D hard to call. The CDR3 runs 14 residues. From germline, CDR1 is SGHRS and CDR2 YFSETQ. V gave up 2 bases and J gave up 3 bases, with 10 bases separating them. CDR3 amino acids: CASSFRGTTDTQYF. CDR3 sequence (DNA): TGCGCCAGCAGCTTTCGAGGAACAACAGATACGCAGTATTTT.